This T cell receptor beta chain was obtained from a study of technical replicates of blood from a handful of donors. Clones were read by immunoSEQ multiplex PCR, and TCRdb kept only the in-frame ones, dropping some. The sample consists of some 70,000 clones, under 98% of them appearing once. The ends were cut back, 5 bases at V and 3 bases at J, with 8 bases in the middle. The germline CDR1 and CDR2 sequences are SGHTA and FQGNSA. The CDR3 contains 13 residues. The sample was T cells isolated from PBMCs. The TCR was taken from a human donor in good health. The chain recombines TRBV7-2 with TRBJ1-5; D is undetermined. The CDR3: CASSRDSNQPQHF. In DNA form, the CDR3 reads TGTGCCAGCAGCAGAGACTCCAATCAGCCCCAGCATTTT.